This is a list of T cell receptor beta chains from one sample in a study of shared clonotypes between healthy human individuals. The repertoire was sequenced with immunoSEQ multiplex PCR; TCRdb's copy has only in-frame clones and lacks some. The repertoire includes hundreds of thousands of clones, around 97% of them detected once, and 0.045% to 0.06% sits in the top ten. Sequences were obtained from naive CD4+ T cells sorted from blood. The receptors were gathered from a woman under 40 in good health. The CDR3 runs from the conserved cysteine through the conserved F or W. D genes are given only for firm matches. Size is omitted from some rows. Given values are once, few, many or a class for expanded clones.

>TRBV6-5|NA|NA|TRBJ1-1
CASTHAEGHPEAFF
TGTGCCAGCACCCATGCCGAGGGACACCCTGAAGCTTTCTTT
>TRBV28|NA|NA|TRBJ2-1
CASSSSGPYPHNEQFF
TGTGCCAGCAGTTCTTCCGGGCCCTATCCCCACAATGAGCAGTTCTTC
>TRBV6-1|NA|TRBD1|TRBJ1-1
CASSTPGTGGSGAFF
TGTGCCAGCAGTACCCCCGGGACAGGGGGCAGCGGAGCTTTCTTT
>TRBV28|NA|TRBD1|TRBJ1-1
CASSPGDRNTEAFF
TGTGCCAGCAGTCCCGGGGACAGGAACACTGAAGCTTTCTTT
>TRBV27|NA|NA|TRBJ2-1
CASSLYGLKVNEQFF
TGTGCCAGCAGTTTATACGGACTGAAGGTCAATGAGCAGTTCTTC
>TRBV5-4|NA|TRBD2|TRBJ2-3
CASSLAGGRVDTQYF
TGTGCCAGCAGCTTGGCGGGCGGGAGGGTTGATACGCAGTATTTT
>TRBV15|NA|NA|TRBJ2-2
CATSREVAGELFF
TGTGCCACCAGCAGAGAGGTGGCCGGGGAGCTGTTTTTT
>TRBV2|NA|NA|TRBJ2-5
CASSTGEETQYF
TGTGCCAGCTCGACAGGTGAAGAGACCCAGTACTTC
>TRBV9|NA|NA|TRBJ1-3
CASSVGGLGNTIYF
TGTGCCAGCAGCGTAGGCGGACTTGGAAACACCATATATTTT
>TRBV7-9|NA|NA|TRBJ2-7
CASSLAFNSVYEQYF
TGTGCCAGCAGCTTAGCGTTTAACTCAGTCTACGAGCAGTACTTC
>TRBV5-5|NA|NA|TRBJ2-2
CASSFRLPTGELFF
TGTGCCAGCAGCTTTAGACTGCCGACCGGGGAGCTGTTTTTT
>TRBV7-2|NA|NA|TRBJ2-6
CATHGGAGANVLTF
TGTGCCACGCATGGGGGGGCCGGGGCCAACGTCCTGACTTTC
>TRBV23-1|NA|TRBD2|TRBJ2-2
CAGRVSGNPGELFF
TGCGCCGGGCGGGTTAGCGGGAATCCCGGGGAGCTGTTTTTT
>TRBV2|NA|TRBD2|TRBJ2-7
CASNRLAGTYEQYF
TGTGCCAGCAACCGACTAGCGGGGACCTACGAGCAGTACTTC
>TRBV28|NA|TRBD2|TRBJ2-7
CATLSPGAGGSYEQYF
TGTGCCACCCTCTCTCCCGGAGCGGGAGGCTCCTACGAGCAGTACTTC
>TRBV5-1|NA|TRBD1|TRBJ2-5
CASSTYRGRVETQYF
TGCGCCAGCAGCACCTACAGGGGGCGGGTAGAGACCCAGTACTTC
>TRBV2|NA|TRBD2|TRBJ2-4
CASSFGLAGGLAKNIQYF
TGTGCCAGCAGCTTCGGACTAGCGGGGGGCCTAGCCAAAAACATTCAGTACTTC
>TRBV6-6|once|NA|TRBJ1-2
CASSAVGTRYGYTF
TGTGCCAGCAGCGCTGTCGGGACACGCTATGGCTACACCTTC
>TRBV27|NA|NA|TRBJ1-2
CASSSISGTGGYTF
TGTGCCAGCAGTTCAATATCAGGGACGGGTGGCTACACCTTC
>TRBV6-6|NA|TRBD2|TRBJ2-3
CASRGTSGITDTQYF
TGTGCCAGCCGGGGGACTAGCGGGATCACAGATACGCAGTATTTT
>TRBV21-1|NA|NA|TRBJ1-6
CAICARSSYNSPLHF
TGTGCCATCTGCGCGAGGAGCTCCTATAATTCACCCCTCCACTTT
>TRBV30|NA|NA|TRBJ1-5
CAWSVSFAQPGSNQPQHF
TGTGCCTGGAGTGTATCGTTCGCCCAACCAGGAAGCAATCAGCCCCAGCATTTT
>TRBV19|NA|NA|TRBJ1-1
CASSTQLNTEAFF
TGTGCCAGTAGTACGCAGCTGAACACTGAAGCTTTCTTT
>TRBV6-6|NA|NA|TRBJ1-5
CASSYSTGTNQPQHF
TGTGCCAGCAGTTACTCGACAGGTACCAATCAGCCCCAGCATTTT
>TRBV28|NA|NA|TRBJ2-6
CASSSPSQNSGANVLTF
TGTGCCAGCAGTTCTCCCTCACAGAACTCTGGGGCCAACGTCCTGACTTTC
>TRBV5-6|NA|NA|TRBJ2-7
CASSLTAAAYEQYF
TGTGCCAGCAGCTTGACAGCAGCCGCCTACGAGCAGTACTTC
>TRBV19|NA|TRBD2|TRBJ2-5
CASSRKPPSGRAQETQYF
TGTGCCAGTAGTCGCAAACCTCCTAGCGGGAGGGCCCAAGAGACCCAGTACTTC
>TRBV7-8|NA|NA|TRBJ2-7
CASNSATSYEQYF
TGTGCCAGCAACTCCGCTACCTCCTACGAGCAGTACTTC
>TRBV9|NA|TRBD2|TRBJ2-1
CASSVAGLAGGGAEQFF
TGTGCCAGCAGCGTAGCTGGGCTAGCGGGAGGGGGTGCTGAGCAGTTCTTC
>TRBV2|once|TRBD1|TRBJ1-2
CASGVQGISNYGYTF
TGTGCCAGCGGGGTACAGGGGATCTCTAACTATGGCTACACCTTC
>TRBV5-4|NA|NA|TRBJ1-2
CASSAQVSDSANYGYTF
TGTGCCAGCAGCGCTCAGGTTTCGGACAGTGCTAACTATGGCTACACCTTC
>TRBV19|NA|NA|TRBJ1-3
CASNVHKDSGNTIYF
TGTGCCAGTAATGTACACAAGGACTCTGGAAACACCATATATTTT
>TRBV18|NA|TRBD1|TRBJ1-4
CASSPSSGTVNEKLFF
TGTGCCAGCTCACCTTCGTCCGGGACAGTTAATGAAAAACTGTTTTTT
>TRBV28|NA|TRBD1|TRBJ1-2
CASSLGGQNYGYTF
TGTGCCAGCAGTTTAGGGGGACAGAACTATGGCTACACCTTC
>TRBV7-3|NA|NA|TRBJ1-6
CASREDYNSPLHF
TGTGCCAGCAGAGAAGATTATAATTCACCCCTCCACTTT
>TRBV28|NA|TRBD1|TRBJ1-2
CASSLKGAGSGYTF
TGTGCCAGCAGTTTAAAGGGGGCGGGGAGTGGCTACACCTTC
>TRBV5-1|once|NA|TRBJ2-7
CASSLQASNYEQYF
TGCGCCAGCAGCTTGCAGGCGTCTAACTACGAGCAGTACTTC
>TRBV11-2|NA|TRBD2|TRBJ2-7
CASSFQTSGYEQYF
TGTGCCAGCAGCTTTCAGACTAGCGGATACGAGCAGTACTTC
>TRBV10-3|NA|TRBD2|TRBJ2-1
CAISGGASGYNEQFF
TGTGCCATCAGTGGCGGGGCTAGCGGCTACAATGAGCAGTTCTTC
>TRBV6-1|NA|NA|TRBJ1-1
CASSEGRVMNTEAFF
TGTGCCAGCAGTGAAGGGAGGGTCATGAACACTGAAGCTTTCTTT
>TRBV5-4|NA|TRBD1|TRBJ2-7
CASSLGQGEQQYF
TGTGCCAGCAGCCTGGGACAGGGGGAACAGCAGTACTTC
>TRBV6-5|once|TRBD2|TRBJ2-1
CASRNSGSDEQFF
TGTGCCAGCAGGAATAGCGGGAGCGATGAGCAGTTCTTC
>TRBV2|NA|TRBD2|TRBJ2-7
CASSLGLADAYEQYF
TGTGCCAGCAGTCTAGGACTAGCGGACGCCTACGAGCAGTACTTC
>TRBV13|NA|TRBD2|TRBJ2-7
CASSYLAGGNEQYF
TGTGCCAGCAGCTACCTAGCGGGAGGGAACGAGCAGTACTTC
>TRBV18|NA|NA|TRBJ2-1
CASSPGSSVGNEQFF
TGTGCCAGCTCACCGGGCAGCTCGGTGGGCAATGAGCAGTTCTTC
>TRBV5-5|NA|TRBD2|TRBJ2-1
CASSGTSGYNEQFF
TGTGCCAGCAGCGGGACTAGCGGTTACAATGAGCAGTTCTTC
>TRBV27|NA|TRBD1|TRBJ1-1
CASRGQGAASEAFF
TGTGCCAGCAGGGGACAGGGGGCCGCGTCTGAAGCTTTCTTT